The clone carrying this T cell receptor beta chain was detected many times. The antigen remains unidentified. Per germline, CDR1 DFQATT and CDR2 SNEGSKA (reference sequence). The V and J ends lost 0 bases and 5 bases, in that order; junction bases with no gene match: 7. The CDR3 has 15 amino acids. Amplified TCR beta CDR3 regions came from RNA transcripts. The study used the HTBI primer set for a first-round RT-PCR of the TCR CDR3. TCRdb reprocessed the multiplex PCR reads with MiXCR, giving one entry per CDR3 protein. The sample contains 250,000 to 300,000 distinct CDR3 sequences, about 15% of which appear only once. This record belongs to a study of T cells in Graves' hyperthyroidism and ophthalmopathy. Study results and limitations: In simple terms, a model built on 13 V-J features told ophthalmopathy apart from stable hyperthyroidism.

Each patient was aged 18 to 65 and had newly diagnosed hyperthyroidism of under 2 months' duration. Diagnosis relied on clinical symptoms, serum thyroxine and TRAb, thyroid ultrasound and orbital computed tomography. Fresh 10 ml peripheral blood yielded PBMCs. The sequenced sample was blood. This sequence was found in a woman aged 50 to 60 with Graves' hyperthyroidism that later progressed to Graves' ophthalmopathy. The chain couples TRBV20-1 to TRBJ2-5; TRBD2 matches at 9 bases. This CDR3 is CSARDIAGVSETQYF. The CDR3 DNA sequence: TGCAGTGCTAGAGATATAGCGGGAGTATCTGAGACCCAGTACTTC.